This TCR beta chain was identified in a study of human T cells and chemical hapten exposure. At the level of the study: Patients received weekly diphenylcyclopropenone doses to the scalp throughout the roughly 23-week study.

The time point denotes: pre-sensitization, week 0. Noted treatment: therapeutic diphenylcyclopropenone sensitization with weekly scalp DPC. TCRdb ran MiXCR on the RACE reads and lists one entry per CDR3 protein. The data show around 380,000 distinct CDR3 sequences, 5.5% seen once. Trimming removed 11 bases from V and 5 bases from J, with 16 bases in between. CDR1 is ENHRY, CDR2 SYGVKD, per germline. The CDR3 consists of 14 residues. This chain links TRBV10-3 with TRBJ1-6; TRBD1 might be the D (5 bases). Source: whole blood, taken in connection with sensitization to the hapten diphenylcyclopropenone (DPC). This TCR derives from a woman aged 18 to 35 with alopecia areata. Some clones in this sample may be carry-over from other donors' samples. In DNA form, the CDR3 reads TGTGCCTCCCAATGGGGCCAAGATAATTCACCCCTCCACTTT. This encodes CASQWGQDNSPLHF.